This T cell receptor beta chain comes out of a study of Graves' ophthalmopathy and Graves' hyperthyroidism. Additional autoimmune diseases, uncontrolled infections, pregnancy or lactation disqualified patients. At least ten counts were recorded for this clonotype. Antigen unknown. General study results and limits: Stable hyperthyroidism and ophthalmopathy were told apart by a 13-signature model, which achieved about 88% sensitivity and approximately 82% specificity.

The CDR3 length is 13 residues. CDR1 and CDR2 from the germline V gene are MNHEY and SMNVEV (reference sequence). The ends were cut back, 0 bases at V and 6 bases at J, with 6 bases in the middle. The authors amplified TCR beta CDR3 regions from RNA transcripts. HTBI primers were employed in first-round RT-PCR, then a second-round multiplex PCR followed. TCRdb called the multiplex PCR reads again in MiXCR, with one record for every CDR3 protein. Of 560,000 or so distinct CDR3 sequences listed, approximately 35% are singletons. Material for sequencing was peripheral blood or thyroid tissue (not recorded which). V usage is TRBV27 and J usage is TRBJ1-5, with D possibly matching TRBD1 (5 bases). This sequence originates from an adult man with Graves' hyperthyroidism. CDR3 in amino acids: CASSLSGVQPQHF. DNA for the CDR3: TGTGCCAGCAGTTTATCAGGGGTTCAGCCCCAGCATTTT.